The present TCR beta chain was sequenced within a study of T cells in Graves' hyperthyroidism and ophthalmopathy. RNA transcripts served as the template for amplifying TCR beta CDR3 regions. HTBI primers drove first-round RT-PCR of the TCR CDR3. TCRdb called the multiplex PCR reads again in MiXCR, with one record for every CDR3 protein. Here the sample spans about half a million distinct CDR3 sequences, approximately 22% being singletons. CDR3 size: 14 residues. Germline trimming cut 7 bases from V and 7 bases from J; bases unmatched to any gene: 8. Germline loops: CDR1 KGHDR, CDR2 SFDVKD. The sample consisted of blood. The sequence was obtained from a woman aged 70-85 years with Graves' ophthalmopathy. The chain joins TRBV24-1 to TRBJ2-1, with 8 nucleotides matching TRBD1. CDR3 sequence reads: CATRQTGVTNEQFF. In DNA, the CDR3 is TGTGCCACCAGGCAGACAGGGGTGACAAATGAGCAGTTCTTC.